This is a list of T cell receptor beta chains from one sample in a study of T cells in Graves' hyperthyroidism and ophthalmopathy. TCRdb processed the multiplex PCR reads anew with MiXCR; each CDR3 protein has one entry. The data show over 700,000 distinct CDR3 sequences, 38% seen once. Sequenced sample: blood. These receptors all come from a man younger than 35 with Graves' hyperthyroidism. The CDR3 runs from the conserved cysteine through the conserved F or W. Fields, in order: clone size, V gene, CDR3 protein. Expanded clones are given a class, and other clones once, few, many or no size at all.

few TRBV19 CATGWTDTQYF
- TRBV5-1 CASSLADPQETQYF
few TRBV7-2 CASHLLGQETQYF
few TRBV5-1 CASSTGVRNEKLFF
few TRBV6-5 CALGEGRGGNYGYTF
few TRBV5-1 CASSLRDRGRTEAFF
many TRBV20-1 CSASSPWTSGYEQYF
- TRBV15 CATSRVTGFSGNTIYF
- TRBV7-2 CASSRGLSGANVLTF
many TRBV20-1 CSASPGGQETQYF
- TRBV7-6 CASSLAGGFYDEQYF
- TRBV4-1 CASSQDPTYTEAFF
- TRBV6-1 CAITRDSGNSPLHF
few TRBV7-9 CASTQGHSFAVQPQHF
- TRBV2 CASRLGLAGAQETQYF
- TRBV20-1 CSARDQGVSLHEQYF
- TRBV6-1 CASRATDLNSPLHF
- TRBV11-1 CASSPADRETSYEQYF
few TRBV20-1 CSARVGGRLSYEQYF
few TRBV20-1 CSARVSGSEQYF
few TRBV9 CASSVGGGQKNEKLFF
- TRBV14 CASSQHTGVSTEAFF
many TRBV2 CASTGTANTEAFF
many TRBV2 CASRYQRETQYF
few TRBV20-1 CSAREGRKSSNYYEQYF
few TRBV9 CASSPRTVGEKLFF
few TRBV7-2 CASSFLGQGNYEQYF
many TRBV19 CASSSTGAYGYTF
- TRBV20-1 CSARKIRHKYF
- TRBV2 CASKEGTDTQYF
- TRBV7-3 CASSSTDRVGYEQYF
- TRBV9 CASSYLPGQGARKTGELFF
many TRBV25-1 CATEDYSYEQYF
- TRBV10-2 CASSEPVNSNRPQHF
many TRBV5-1 CASNGANTEAFF
many TRBV15 CATSTKRGTNEKLFF
- TRBV20-1 CSARDGSRYNYEQYF
many TRBV9 CASSVDVTPSRETQYF
- TRBV29-1 CSVEMRGGELFF
few TRBV5-1 CASSPGQGEQPQHF
few TRBV2 CASSARDSHTDTQYF
- TRBV6-1 CAGRTGSGEQYF
- TRBV13 CASSSPTTDVAGELFF
few TRBV10-3 CATGTGGVGEKLFF
few TRBV7-9 CASSLGVGGRSSYEQYF
many TRBV10-3 CAISAGRGETQYF
many TRBV2 CASRRLATSYEQYF
many TRBV9 CASNPGRLGNNYGYTF
many TRBV7-9 CASSPGTYGYTF
- TRBV29-1 CSVAQTGGETIYF
many TRBV10-3 CAISDPDQPQHF
- TRBV13 CASRGTSGSRETQYF
- TRBV9 CASSVDGTSGKTQYF
many TRBV15 CATSRNRGADGYTF
- TRBV6-6 CASSYEGSAGQPQHF